Shown below are 13 T cell receptor beta chains from a single sample sequenced in a study of sequential checkpoint blockade in melanoma. Treatment defined: randomized to nivolumab then ipilimumab (arm A) or the reverse (arm B). Here immunoSEQ multiplex PCR was the method, and the copy in TCRdb shows in-frame clones only, minus some. The data show roughly 1,800 clones, with 20% to 25% seen just once and 8.5% to 10% held by the top ten. The starting material was tumor tissue (inferred from file names), obtained from a patient given nivolumab and ipilimumab in sequence. These receptors originate from a human donor with melanoma.

This clone occurred a few times. The chain combines TRBV6-8 with TRBJ1-1; tentatively, D is TRBD1 (5 bases). V was pared by 10 bases and J by 4 bases, with 19 bases between. The CDR3 consists of 14 residues. Germline values: CDR1 MNHGY, CDR2 SAAAGT. The CDR3 DNA reads as TGTGCCACCACCCCAGGGAGGGTTAGCACTGAAGCTTTCTTT. Its protein is CATTPGRVSTEAFF.

This clone qualifies as medium-sized. The rearrangement joins TRBV11-3 to TRBJ2-5, with D perhaps matching TRBD1 (6 bases). The CDR3 covers 15 residues. CDR1 SGHNT and CDR2 YENEEA come from the germline V gene. V shed 4 bases and J shed 1 base, with 13 bases lying between them. The CDR3, as DNA: TGTGCCAGCAGCTCACAGGGATCCCTCCAAGAGACCCAGTACTTC. This sequence encodes CASSSQGSLQETQYF.

This clone was observed a handful of times. This chain joins TRBV6-8 and TRBJ1-1; D ambiguous. Trimming shortened V by 2 bases and J by 8 bases, and 9 bases separated the two germline ends. Germline values: CDR1 MNHGY, CDR2 SAAAGT. This CDR3 is 12 amino acids long. CDR3 bases: TGTGCCAGCAGTTACACACAGACCGAAGCTTTCTTT. It specifies CASSYTQTEAFF.

This clone is medium-sized in the sample. This chain uses TRBV11-3 with TRBJ2-3, with 10 bases that match TRBD1. Germline V gene sequence: CDR1 SGHNT, CDR2 YENEEA. J lost 1 base, V lost 3 bases, and 4 bases had no gene match. CDR3 length: 16 residues. CDR3 loop: CASSFLGQGGTDTQYF. Written as DNA, the CDR3 is TGTGCCAGCAGCTTCCTTGGACAGGGGGGCACAGATACGCAGTATTTT.

In this sample, this clone turned up a few times. The rearrangement uses TRBV6-8 and TRBJ2-7, with TRBD1 identical over 9 bases. Germline V gives CDR1 MNHGY, CDR2 SAAAGT. This CDR3 is built from 15 residues. V gave up 4 bases and J gave up 3 bases; unmatched junction bases: 7. Here the CDR3 reads CASSSHRGRSYEQYF. In DNA form, the CDR3 reads TGTGCCAGCAGTTCACACAGGGGGCGCAGCTACGAGCAGTACTTC.

The V gene is TRBV5-1, the J gene TRBJ2-7; tentative D call: TRBD1 (7 bases). The CDR3 covers 16 residues. CDR1 is SGHRS, CDR2 YFSETQ, per germline. Trimming cost V 4 bases and J 2 bases, with 19 bases left between them. CDR3 sequence: CASSGGPAGGTYEQYF. CDR3 bases: TGCGCCAGCAGCGGAGGGCCGGCAGGGGGTACCTACGAGCAGTACTTC.

This chain connects TRBV6-8 to TRBJ1-2; possibly TRBD1 for D (5 bases). This CDR3 has 15 amino acids. CDR1 and CDR2 (germline): MNHGY, SAAAGT. V was cut by 7 bases and J by 6 bases, with 21 bases left in between. The CDR3 sequence is CASNPSQGLIHGYTF. In DNA, the CDR3 is TGTGCCAGCAACCCGAGCCAGGGACTCATACATGGCTACACCTTC.

The sample holds a few counts of this clone. The chain recombines TRBV25-1 with TRBJ2-2; no clear D gene. The germline V gene has CDR1 MGHDK and CDR2 SYGVNS. The CDR3 has 13 amino acids. The V and J ends lost 3 bases and 1 base respectively, with 3 bases between them. The CDR3 coding sequence is TGTGCCAGCAGTGATAGGAACACCGGGGAGCTGTTTTTT. It is translated as CASSDRNTGELFF.

This chain connects TRBV11-3 to TRBJ2-4, with 9 positions matching TRBD1. Trimming removed 5 bases from V and 0 bases from J; junction bases left unmatched: 8. Germline V lookup: CDR1 SGHNT, CDR2 YENEEA. The CDR3 sequence is 17 residues long. CDR3 amino acids: CASSRSGTGLAKNIQYF. In nucleotides, the CDR3 is TGTGCCAGCAGCCGTTCCGGGACAGGGCTAGCCAAAAACATTCAGTACTTC.

This clone was found a few times. The chain carries TRBV6-8 and TRBJ1-1, with 9 bases fitting TRBD1. The CDR3 covers 15 residues. The germline gives CDR1 MNHGY, CDR2 SAAAGT. Trimming took 2 bases from V and 5 from J; bases not matched to a gene: 6. The CDR3: CASSYTTGGRTEAFF. In DNA form, the CDR3 reads TGTGCCAGCAGTTACACAACAGGGGGCAGGACTGAAGCTTTCTTT.

J is TRBJ1-2 and V is TRBV15; 7 bases map to TRBD1. There are 16 residues in the CDR3. Germline CDR1 reads LNHNV; CDR2 reads YYDKDF (reference sequence). Unmatched junction bases numbered 7, after V lost 1 base and J lost 2 bases. The CDR3, as DNA: TGTGCCACCAGCAGAGCTGAGGGGGCTCAGAACTATGGCTACACCTTC. It translates to CATSRAEGAQNYGYTF.

This chain links TRBV19 with TRBJ2-2, with 7 nucleotides matching TRBD1. Trimming at V came to 4 bases and at J to 4 bases, leaving 0 bases not matched to a gene. The germline gives CDR1 LNHDA, CDR2 SQIVND (reference sequence). This CDR3 comprises 13 residues. CDR3 DNA sequence: TGTGCCAGTAGTAACAGGGGCACCGGGGAGCTGTTTTTT. This encodes CASSNRGTGELFF.

This clone was detected only a few times. Here the CDR3 DNA reads TGTGCCAGCAGTCTGGGACCTGAAGGGCTCAATCAGCCCCAGCATTTT. It is translated as CASSLGPEGLNQPQHF. The rearrangement uses TRBV28 and TRBJ1-5; D is possibly TRBD1 (5 bases). V was shortened by 5 bases and J by 3 bases, with 17 bases between the two germline ends. Germline V gene data show CDR1 as MDHEN and CDR2 as SYDVKM. The CDR3 contains 16 residues. Supplemented by reference TRBV28 and TRBJ1-5, the full variable domain reads DVKVTQSSRYLVKRTGEKVFLECVQDMDHENMFWYRQDPGLGLRLIYFSYDVKMKEKGDIPEGYSVSREKKERFSLILESASTNQTSMYLCASSLGPEGLNQPQHFGDGTRLSIL.